A single sample is the source of the 27 T cell receptor beta chains below, sequenced in a study of OX40 agonist ivuxolimab in advanced cancers. Only in-frame clones appear in the TCRdb table, and some are missing; sequencing was by immunoSEQ multiplex PCR. The sample has approximately 100,000 clones, 92% seen once. Sequenced material: CD4+ or CD8+ T cells sorted from blood, taken in a trial of the OX40 agonist ivuxolimab. Every receptor here comes from an adult with an advanced solid tumor such as melanoma, head and neck, liver or kidney cancer.

The chain couples TRBV30 to TRBJ1-5; D remains ambiguous. Germline assignment: CDR1 GTSNPN and CDR2 SVGIG (reference sequence). The CDR3 contains 14 residues. V was cut by 0 bases and J by 5 bases, with 11 bases left in between. The CDR3 coding sequence is TGTGCCTGGAGTGTAGGGTCCCAGTATCAGCCCCAGCATTTT. Translated, it gives CAWSVGSQYQPQHF.

Details on this clone: The identical CDR3 is also encoded by other nucleotide sequences in the sample. V and J are TRBV30 and TRBJ1-2; possible D gene TRBD1, 6 bases. Trimming left V 1 base short and J 3 bases short, with 18 bases between. The CDR3 covers 16 residues. Germline assignment: CDR1 GTSNPN and CDR2 SVGIG (reference sequence). This chain's CDR3 is CAWSGTVLVADYGYTF. CDR3 DNA sequence: TGTGCCTGGAGTGGGACAGTGTTGGTCGCGGACTATGGCTACACCTTC.

The rearrangement uses TRBV6-5 and TRBJ2-3; tentative D call: TRBD2 (6 bases). This CDR3 has 14 residues. Per germline, CDR1 MNHEY and CDR2 SVGAGI. V was pared by 6 bases and J by 1 base, with 11 bases between. CDR3 in DNA: TGTGCCAGCAGCCCGGGACTTCGCACAGATACGCAGTATTTT. It yields the protein CASSPGLRTDTQYF.

The chain is built from TRBV11-3 and TRBJ1-5; the D is unclear. Trimming took 0 bases from V and 9 from J, leaving 9 bases between them. The CDR3 is 13 amino acids. Germline values: CDR1 SGHNT, CDR2 YENEEA. CDR3 sequence reads: CASSLDGLSPQHF. The CDR3 region has the DNA TGTGCCAGCAGCTTAGACGGGTTGTCGCCCCAGCATTTT.

J is TRBJ2-2 and V is TRBV2; the D call may be TRBD1 or TRBD2 (5 bases each). V was clipped by 5 bases and J by 6 bases, with 16 bases between them. The CDR3 consists of 15 residues. Germline lookup yields CDR1 SNHLY and CDR2 FYNNEI. The DNA of the CDR3 is TGTGCCAGCAGTCCACAGGAGGCCACAGCCGGGGAGCTGTTTTTT. It codes for CASSPQEATAGELFF.

The chain uses TRBV6-1 and TRBJ2-7; D is ambiguous. V was trimmed by 8 bases and J by 3 bases, leaving 11 bases between them. The CDR3 loop spans 12 amino acids. Germline V CDR1 and CDR2: MNHNS, SASEGT. Here the CDR3 reads CASGLGSYEQYF. The DNA of the CDR3 is TGTGCCAGCGGTCTGGGAAGCTACGAGCAGTACTTC.

V gene TRBV19 combines with J gene TRBJ1-5; tentatively, D is TRBD1 (6 bases). This CDR3 has 14 residues. The germline V gene encodes CDR1 LNHDA and CDR2 SQIVND (reference sequence). V was pared by 7 bases and J by 2 bases, with 12 bases between. The chain's CDR3 is CASNLQGGNQPQHF. The DNA for the CDR3 is TGTGCCAGTAACCTACAGGGCGGCAATCAGCCCCAGCATTTT.

The rearrangement uses TRBV5-1 and TRBJ1-4, with 10 bases that match TRBD1. The ends lost 4 bases at V and 7 bases at J; junction bases unmatched: 10. This CDR3 is 16 amino acids long. In germline, CDR1 is SGHRS, CDR2 YFSETQ. CDR3 sequence (DNA): TGCGCCAGCAGCCCTACTCGGACAGGGGGAGTTGAAAAACTGTTTTTT. It is translated as CASSPTRTGGVEKLFF.

The DNA of the CDR3 is TGCAGTGCTAGGGGGACAGATCTTCAGTATTTT. As protein: CSARGTDLQYF. The chain recombines TRBV20-1 with TRBJ2-3; 7 bases map to TRBD1. The germline gives CDR1 DFQATT, CDR2 SNEGSKA (reference sequence). The CDR3 runs 11 residues. Trimming cost V 3 bases and J 12 bases; bases outside gene matches: 6.

V and J are TRBV19 and TRBJ1-2; 7 nucleotides match TRBD1. Looked up from germline, CDR1 is LNHDA and CDR2 is SQIVND (reference sequence). This CDR3 contains 14 residues. V lost 3 bases to trimming and J lost 8 bases; unmatched junction nucleotides: 9. The CDR3 is CASSIFRDSVGYTF. As DNA, the CDR3 is TGTGCCAGTAGTATCTTTCGGGACAGCGTGGGCTACACCTTC.

The chain recombines TRBV5-1 with TRBJ2-1; 10 nucleotides align to TRBD2. Germline trimming cut 0 bases from V and 9 bases from J; bases unmatched to any gene: 6. Per the germline V gene, CDR1 is SGHRS and CDR2 is YFSETQ. This CDR3 comprises 15 residues. In DNA form, the CDR3 reads TGCGCCAGCAGCTTGGGGCTAGCGGGGGAGGGTGAGCAGTTCTTC. Encoded protein: CASSLGLAGEGEQFF.

V gene TRBV2 combines with J gene TRBJ1-6, with D possibly matching TRBD1 (6 bases). The CDR3 covers 14 residues. Trimming left V 5 bases short and J 6 bases short, with 11 bases between. CDR1 SNHLY and CDR2 FYNNEI come from the germline V gene. DNA for the CDR3: TGTGCCAGCAGTTTGAGACAGGTTAATTCACCCCTCCACTTT. Protein sequence: CASSLRQVNSPLHF.

This chain connects TRBV19 to TRBJ1-1, with D possibly TRBD1 on 5 matching bases. The CDR3 consists of 14 residues. The V end lost 7 bases, the J end lost 11 bases, and 23 bases lay between the germline ends. From germline, CDR1 is LNHDA and CDR2 SQIVND (reference sequence). In nucleotides, the CDR3 is TGTGCCAGTACCCCACGCGGGGGGTTAAGGGACGCTTTCTTT. Its translation: CASTPRGGLRDAFF. The full variable domain, in which reference TRBV19 and TRBJ1-1 provide the parts outside the CDR3, is DGGITQSPKYLFRKEGQNVTLSCEQNLNHDAMYWYRQDPGQGLRLIYYSQIVNDFQKGDIAEGYSVSREKKESFPLTVTSAQKNPTAFYLCASTPRGGLRDAFFGQGTRLTVV.

The CDR3 is CASRSDRSYEQYF. The CDR3 DNA reads TGTGCCAGCAGGTCCGACCGATCCTACGAGCAGTACTTC. The chain combines TRBV5-6 with TRBJ2-7; no firm D call. Germline lookup yields CDR1 SGHDT and CDR2 YYEEEE. The germline V and J ends were trimmed by 5 bases and 1 base, with 10 bases remaining between them. This CDR3 has 13 amino acids.

This clone was counted once. The V and J genes are TRBV10-1 and TRBJ2-3; D is perhaps TRBD2 (6 bases). The CDR3 runs 15 residues. From germline, CDR1 is WNHNN and CDR2 SYGVQD (reference sequence). Trimming cost V 10 bases and J 0 bases, with 17 bases left between them. This CDR3 reads CATLRRDESTDTQYF. The CDR3 coding sequence is TGCGCCACCCTTAGGAGGGATGAAAGCACAGATACGCAGTATTTT.

This rearrangement joins TRBV10-1 to TRBJ1-5; 7 nucleotides align to TRBD1. The CDR3 is 14 amino acids. V lost 6 bases, J lost 3 bases, and 5 bases stayed unmatched. Per the germline V gene, CDR1 is WNHNN and CDR2 is SYGVQD (reference sequence). This chain's CDR3 is CASSSTGFNQPQHF. The CDR3 nucleotides are TGCGCCAGCAGCTCGACAGGGTTCAATCAGCCCCAGCATTTT.

The chain links TRBV18 to TRBJ2-7; a possible D gene is TRBD1 (5 bases). CDR3 length equals 14 residues. CDR1 and CDR2 (germline): KGHSH, LQKENI. V lost 3 bases to trimming and J lost 5 bases, with 14 bases between them. CDR3 region: CASSPPTANNEQYF. CDR3 coding DNA: TGTGCCAGCTCACCGCCGACAGCGAACAACGAGCAGTACTTC.

V and J are TRBV2 and TRBJ1-4, with D possibly matching TRBD1 (6 bases). The length of the CDR3 is 15 residues. V lost 3 bases to trimming and J lost 2 bases, with 10 bases between them. Germline V gene sequence: CDR1 SNHLY, CDR2 FYNNEI. The CDR3 protein is CASSDRGATNEKLFF. The CDR3 DNA reads as TGTGCCAGCAGTGACCGGGGGGCTACTAATGAAAAACTGTTTTTT.

The chain has TRBV13 and TRBJ1-2, with TRBD1 matching 7 bases. V was clipped by 3 bases and J by 7 bases; unmatched bases: 11. CDR1 is PRHDT, CDR2 FYEKMQ, per germline (reference sequence). This CDR3 is built from 15 residues. CDR3 coding DNA: TGTGCCAGCAGCTTCCGCGCAGGGGGAATAGCTGGCTACACCTTC. Translated, it gives CASSFRAGGIAGYTF.

The chain couples TRBV5-4 to TRBJ2-7, with 13 bases identical to TRBD2. This CDR3 region has 18 residues. Germline values: CDR1 SGHNT, CDR2 YYREEE (reference sequence). Trimming cost V 6 bases and J 5 bases; bases outside gene matches: 17. In DNA, the CDR3 is TGTGCCAGCATCCAAATCATTTGGACTAGCGGGAGTAGCGACGAGCAGTACTTC. Protein product: CASIQIIWTSGSSDEQYF. Together with reference TRBV5-4 and TRBJ2-7, the CDR3 gives the full variable domain: ETGVTQSPTHLIKTRGQQVTLRCSSQSGHNTVSWYQQALGQGPQFIFQYYREEENGRGNFPPRFSGLQFPNYSSELNVNALELDDSALYLCASIQIIWTSGSSDEQYFGPGTRLTVT.

The V and J genes are TRBV6-1 and TRBJ1-5, with TRBD1 as a possible D gene (5 bases). From germline, CDR1 is MNHNS and CDR2 SASEGT. The CDR3 is made up of 13 amino acids. V lost 8 bases and J lost 5, with 13 bases in between. The CDR3, as DNA: TGTGCCAGCGGGAGGGGCTGGGATCAGCCCCAGCATTTT. This gives the protein CASGRGWDQPQHF.

About this clone: The same CDR3 can be traced to other DNA sequences in this sample. V is TRBV5-6 and J is TRBJ1-2; D ambiguous. Trimming stripped 3 bases from V and 7 bases from J, with 10 bases between. The CDR3 length is 12 residues. Germline CDR1 is SGHDT and CDR2 is YYEEEE. The DNA of the CDR3 is TGTGCCAGCAGCTGGGAGCGAGTTGGCTACACCTTC. Residues: CASSWERVGYTF.

The table lists this clone with a count of one. The J gene is TRBJ2-1, the V gene TRBV6-5; D is unresolved. The CDR3 extends over 15 amino acids. CDR1 is MNHEY and CDR2 is SVGAGI in the germline V gene. Trimming took off 8 bases at V and 6 bases at J, with 20 bases between the two ends. In nucleotides, the CDR3 is TGTGCCAGCCGCCCCTGGACCCCCAAAGTCAATGAGCAGTTCTTC. Amino acids: CASRPWTPKVNEQFF.

The J gene is TRBJ2-4, the V gene TRBV28; D could derive from TRBD1 or TRBD2 (5 bases each). Germline V gene lookup returns CDR1 MDHEN and CDR2 SYDVKM. The CDR3 extends over 15 amino acids. V was cut by 7 bases and J by 0 bases, with 13 bases left in between. The CDR3 loop reads CASTPGTLAKNIQYF. The DNA for the CDR3 is TGTGCCAGCACTCCTGGGACCCTAGCCAAAAACATTCAGTACTTC.

V is TRBV29-1 and J is TRBJ2-2; 8 bases match TRBD2. J gave up 5 bases and V 6 bases, and 5 bases lay outside the gene matches. The CDR3 loop spans 13 amino acids. CDR1 is SQVTM and CDR2 is ANQGSEA in the germline V gene. DNA of the CDR3: TGCAGCGTCAGCCCTAGCGGGACCGGGGAGCTGTTTTTT. Translating gives CSVSPSGTGELFF.

This chain uses TRBV6-5 with TRBJ2-5; D is uncertain. Per germline, CDR1 MNHEY and CDR2 SVGAGI. V was shortened by 0 bases and J by 0 bases, with 11 bases between the two germline ends. The CDR3 totals 16 residues. CDR3 sequence (DNA): TGTGCCAGCAGTTACTCGAACAGATTGTACCAAGAGACCCAGTACTTC. Its protein is CASSYSNRLYQETQYF.

V gene TRBV19 combines with J gene TRBJ1-5; D gene unclear. The ends were cut back, 5 bases at V and 4 bases at J, with 15 bases in the middle. Germline CDR1 and CDR2: LNHDA and SQIVND (reference sequence). There are 15 residues in the CDR3. The CDR3 bases are TGTGCCAGTAGTCTTTCCGCGCTTACAAATCAGCCCCAGCATTTT. Translation gives CASSLSALTNQPQHF.